What follows describes a single TCR beta chain. Its specificity is unknown. CD8 cells regarded as naive lacked CD45RO, were positively chosen for CCR7, and omitted terminally differentiated effector memory CD45RA+ cells. Donors were healthy HIV-negative adults without recent acute infections or vaccinations. These data are taken from a study of shared clonotypes between healthy human individuals. Using immunoSEQ multiplex PCR, the repertoire was profiled, and TCRdb retains in-frame clones only, with some absent. The profile covers some 800,000 clones, with around 92% appearing a single time and approximately 25% taken by the ten largest. Overall study findings and caveats: Lower generation probabilities were found for non-shared clonotypes than for those shared by all four donors.

This receptor was obtained from a man aged 25 to 40 in good health. Sequenced: naive CD8+ T cells sorted from blood.

The DNA for the CDR3 is TGTGCCAGCAGCTTAACCCCCTCGGGAGCCCCCAATGAGCAGTTCTTC. Translating it yields CASSLTPSGAPNEQFF. The chain employs TRBV7-3 and TRBJ2-1; D possibly corresponds to TRBD2 (6 bases). V was shortened by 0 bases and J by 6 bases, with 15 bases between the two germline ends. CDR1 and CDR2 from the germline V gene are SGHTA and FQGTGA. CDR3 length equals 16 residues.